These 29 T cell receptor beta chains originate from one sample sequenced in a study of shared T cell receptors in the human thymus. Using immunoSEQ multiplex PCR, the repertoire was profiled, and TCRdb retains in-frame clones only, with some absent. This sample has approximately 760,000 clones, with 80% to 90% found just once. This sample was shared with a second study, whose subject was human thymus T cells.

The sample consisted of thymocytes. The receptors come from a girl under three years old with a congenital heart defect.

This sequence joins TRBV5-4 and TRBJ1-2; TRBD1 might be the D (6 bases). V was cut by 4 bases and J by 2 bases, with 18 bases left in between. Germline V gene sequence: CDR1 SGHNT, CDR2 YYREEE (reference sequence). The CDR3 sequence is 16 residues long. CDR3 sequence (DNA): TGTGCCAGCAGCCTGCCCAGGGACAAGGACAACTATGGCTACACCTTC. Its translation: CASSLPRDKDNYGYTF.

In this sample, this clone turned up once. The V call is TRBV4-3, the J call TRBJ1-6; maybe TRBD1 (5 bases). Germline CDR1 LGHNA, CDR2 YSLEER. V was clipped by 4 bases and J by 6 bases, with 25 bases between them. This CDR3 has 19 amino acids. CDR3 in DNA: TGCGCCAGCAGCCCCCGAGTCGGGAGCGGGGGTAGCTTTAATTCACCCCTCCACTTT. Translation gives CASSPRVGSGGSFNSPLHF.

The chain recombines TRBV7-2 with TRBJ1-5, with 8 bases identical to TRBD1. CDR1 and CDR2 (germline): SGHTA, FQGNSA. The CDR3 spans 14 residues. The V and J ends lost 5 bases and 6 bases, in that order; junction bases with no gene match: 6. The CDR3 sequence: CASSPTGVIQPQHF. The CDR3 nucleotides are TGTGCCAGCAGCCCGACAGGGGTAATTCAGCCCCAGCATTTT.

The CDR3 sequence is CASSFRGTTSHNEQFF. The CDR3 DNA reads TGTGCCAGCAGCTTCCGGGGGACTACTTCTCACAATGAGCAGTTCTTC. The J gene is TRBJ2-1, the V gene TRBV11-2; TRBD2 agrees at 7 bases. The J segment lost 5 bases and the V segment lost 3 bases, leaving 10 bases of the junction unmatched. CDR3 size: 16 residues. The germline CDR1 and CDR2 sequences are SGHAT and FQNNGV.

The chain recombines TRBV5-6 with TRBJ2-2; possible D gene TRBD2, 6 bases. The V and J ends lost 4 bases and 7 bases respectively, with 8 bases between them. The CDR3 totals 12 residues. Germline CDR1 is SGHDT and CDR2 is YYEEEE. CDR3 DNA sequence: TGTGCCAGCAGCCGCGGGGTCGGGGAGCTGTTTTTT. This sequence encodes CASSRGVGELFF.

The chain is built from TRBV6-5 and TRBJ1-2; 8 nucleotides agree with TRBD1. The CDR3 loop spans 12 amino acids. Trimming cost V 6 bases and J 8 bases; bases outside gene matches: 5. CDR1 MNHEY and CDR2 SVGAGI come from the germline V gene. The CDR3 region is CASSDRGKGYTF. In nucleotides, the CDR3 is TGTGCCAGCAGCGACAGGGGCAAGGGCTACACCTTC.

The chain uses TRBV6-1 and TRBJ1-5, with D maybe TRBD1 (6 bases). The CDR3 is 19 amino acids. Trimming removed 2 bases at V and 9 bases at J, with 29 bases between. The V gene's germline CDR1 is MNHNS and CDR2 SASEGT. The CDR3 sequence is CASSENQPADTGLLMPQHF. The CDR3 DNA reads TGTGCCAGCAGTGAAAACCAACCCGCGGACACAGGGCTCCTCATGCCCCAGCATTTT.

This chain links TRBV14 with TRBJ1-6; 9 bases are a match to TRBD1. This CDR3 comprises 15 residues. The germline V gene has CDR1 SGHDN and CDR2 FVKESK. The V and J ends lost 6 bases and 9 bases, in that order; junction bases with no gene match: 9. CDR3 nucleotide sequence: TGTGCCAGCAGACCCAACAGGGGGCAAGGTTCACCCCTCCACTTT. Amino acids: CASRPNRGQGSPLHF.

This clone has a handful of counts. The rearrangement joins TRBV28 to TRBJ2-7, with 12 bases aligning to TRBD2. Germline V CDR1 and CDR2: MDHEN, SYDVKM. The CDR3 has 17 amino acids. With 5 bases clipped from V and 2 bases from J, the junction kept 10 bases outside the gene matches. This CDR3 reads CASSPTTSGGRAYEQYF. CDR3 DNA: TGTGCCAGCAGTCCGACGACTAGCGGGGGCCGCGCCTACGAGCAGTACTTC.

The chain couples TRBV28 to TRBJ1-1, with TRBD1 as a possible D gene (6 bases). This CDR3 region has 15 residues. The germline V gene encodes CDR1 MDHEN and CDR2 SYDVKM. V gave up 1 base and J gave up 4 bases, with 13 bases separating them. The CDR3 is CASSLLQGWGTEAFF. The CDR3 region has the DNA TGTGCCAGCAGTTTATTACAGGGTTGGGGCACTGAAGCTTTCTTT. Looking up the rest from reference TRBV28 and TRBJ1-1 gives the full variable domain: DVKVTQSSRYLVKRTGEKVFLECVQDMDHENMFWYRQDPGLGLRLIYFSYDVKMKEKGDIPEGYSVSREKKERFSLILESASTNQTSMYLCASSLLQGWGTEAFFGQGTRLTVV.

In DNA form, the CDR3 reads TGTGCCAGCAGTCCGGACAGGGTAGATGGCTACACCTTC. The encoded protein is CASSPDRVDGYTF. The V call is TRBV6-5, the J call TRBJ1-2; TRBD1 matches at 8 bases. Germline V gene data show CDR1 as MNHEY and CDR2 as SVGAGI. This CDR3 contains 13 residues. The V gene end was trimmed by 5 bases and the J gene end by 6 bases; junction bases not matched to a gene: 5.

The chain is built from TRBV28 and TRBJ1-2, with 11 bases identical to TRBD1. Trimming removed 2 bases from V and 8 bases from J; junction bases left unmatched: 22. Germline-derived CDR1 and CDR2 are MDHEN and SYDVKM. There are 20 residues in the CDR3. The CDR3: CASSLKFVSGQGARGGGYTF. The CDR3, as DNA: TGTGCCAGCAGTTTAAAGTTCGTCTCTGGACAGGGGGCCAGGGGTGGAGGCTACACCTTC.

V gene TRBV4-3 combines with J gene TRBJ1-6; 10 bases are shared with TRBD1. The CDR3 has 17 residues. V was clipped by 0 bases and J by 9 bases; unmatched bases: 8. CDR1 LGHNA and CDR2 YSLEER come from the germline V gene. The CDR3 region has the DNA TGCGCCAGCAGCCAAGATTTGGGGGACAGGGGTCGTTCACCCCTCCACTTT. Protein sequence: CASSQDLGDRGRSPLHF.

A few counts support this clone. This chain uses TRBV5-1 with TRBJ2-7, with D possibly matching TRBD2 (7 bases). V was cut by 0 bases and J by 0 bases, with 25 bases left in between. The CDR3 has 20 residues. Germline CDR1 SGHRS, CDR2 YFSETQ. The CDR3 loop is CASSLVAAAKGGFSSYEQYF. For the CDR3, the DNA is TGCGCCAGCAGCTTGGTAGCTGCGGCTAAGGGGGGGTTCAGCTCCTACGAGCAGTACTTC.

The chain is built from TRBV5-4 and TRBJ2-5; TRBD1 is a possible D gene (6 bases). The CDR3 length is 15 residues. Germline V gene lookup returns CDR1 SGHNT and CDR2 YYREEE (reference sequence). V shed 5 bases and J shed 4 bases, with 18 bases lying between them. The chain's CDR3 is CASRSPGVGGETQYF. For the CDR3, the DNA is TGTGCCAGCAGGAGTCCAGGGGTGGGTGGAGAGACCCAGTACTTC. The variable domain in full, with the rest retrieved from reference TRBV5-4 and TRBJ2-5, is ETGVTQSPTHLIKTRGQQVTLRCSSQSGHNTVSWYQQALGQGPQFIFQYYREEENGRGNFPPRFSGLQFPNYSSELNVNALELDDSALYLCASRSPGVGGETQYFGPGTRLLVL.

This chain links TRBV6-5 with TRBJ2-1, with 7 bases aligning to TRBD1. CDR1 is MNHEY, CDR2 SVGAGI, per germline. CDR3 length equals 15 residues. V lost 6 bases, J lost 8 bases, and 13 bases stayed unmatched. The CDR3 reads CASSPGQPPVDEQFF. For the CDR3, the DNA is TGTGCCAGCAGCCCGGGACAGCCCCCTGTGGATGAGCAGTTCTTC.

The chain recombines TRBV7-9 with TRBJ2-1, with D tentatively TRBD1 (5 bases). The CDR3 spans 16 residues. Germline CDR1 reads SEHNR; CDR2 reads FQNEAQ (reference sequence). Trimming took 5 bases from V and 0 from J, leaving 14 bases between them. The CDR3 region has the DNA TGTGCCAGCAGCCCATTCAGGGTAAGCTCCTACAATGAGCAGTTCTTC. Translated, it gives CASSPFRVSSYNEQFF.

The gene calls are TRBV9 and TRBJ2-3; TRBD2 matches at 7 bases. This CDR3 has 15 residues. Germline CDR1 is SGDLS and CDR2 is YYNGEE. With 0 bases clipped from V and 3 bases from J, the junction kept 4 bases outside the gene matches. The DNA for the CDR3 is TGTGCCAGCAGCGTAGCGGCCGGGGGGACAGATACGCAGTATTTT. Translated: CASSVAAGGTDTQYF.

The CDR3 sequence is CASSGEVGGWAKNIQYF. CDR3 sequence (DNA): TGTGCCAGCAGTGGGGAGGTAGGAGGATGGGCCAAAAACATTCAGTACTTC. The V and J genes are TRBV2 and TRBJ2-4; D is perhaps TRBD2 (6 bases). The CDR3 contains 17 residues. The germline V gene encodes CDR1 SNHLY and CDR2 FYNNEI. V was shortened by 4 bases and J by 1 base, with 17 bases between the two germline ends.

The chain combines TRBV9 with TRBJ2-1; tentative D call: TRBD1 (7 bases). Germline assignment: CDR1 SGDLS and CDR2 YYNGEE. V was clipped by 2 bases and J by 2 bases, with 26 bases between them. The CDR3 spans 20 residues. The chain's CDR3 is CASSVRGTPSRQGPYNEQFF. CDR3 sequence (DNA): TGTGCCAGCAGCGTTCGGGGGACCCCGAGTAGACAGGGCCCCTACAATGAGCAGTTCTTC.

The CDR3 loop is CASSPQGNDYGYTF. As DNA, the CDR3 is TGTGCCAGCTCACCGCAGGGGAATGACTATGGCTACACCTTC. V is TRBV18 and J is TRBJ1-2; a possible D gene is TRBD1 (6 bases). The CDR3 loop spans 14 amino acids. The V and J ends lost 3 bases and 3 bases respectively, with 11 bases between them. The germline gives CDR1 KGHSH, CDR2 LQKENI. The variable domain in full, completed from reference TRBV18 and TRBJ1-2, reads NAGVMQNPRHLVRRRGQEARLRCSPMKGHSHVYWYRQLPEEGLKFMVYLQKENIIDESGMPKERFSAEFPKEGPSILRIQQVVRGDSAAYFCASSPQGNDYGYTFGSGTRLTVV.

J is TRBJ1-1 and V is TRBV5-1; 10 bases agree with TRBD1. The germline gives CDR1 SGHRS, CDR2 YFSETQ. The ends lost 0 bases at V and 12 bases at J; junction bases unmatched: 17. The CDR3 covers 17 residues. The CDR3 nucleotides are TGCGCCAGCAGCTTGGCGACCAGAGACAGGGGGCGAATCGAGACTTTCTTT. Protein sequence: CASSLATRDRGRIETFF.

The genes are TRBV7-2 and TRBJ1-6; D is unresolved. The CDR3 is made up of 17 amino acids. V lost 5 bases to trimming and J lost 0 bases, with 14 bases between them. The germline V gene has CDR1 SGHTA and CDR2 FQGNSA. The CDR3 region is CASSRIWTPSYNSPLHF. The CDR3 DNA reads TGTGCCAGCAGCCGCATCTGGACTCCCTCCTATAATTCACCCCTCCACTTT.

The chain recombines TRBV5-6 with TRBJ2-3; 7 bases match TRBD2. The CDR3 sequence is 16 residues long. Germline V gives CDR1 SGHDT, CDR2 YYEEEE. Losses at the gene ends were 4 bases for V and 1 base for J; bases not matched to a gene: 9. The CDR3 region has the DNA TGTGCCAGCAGCCAAAACCCTGCGGGGGGCACAGATACGCAGTATTTT. Translating it yields CASSQNPAGGTDTQYF.

The V call is TRBV18, the J call TRBJ1-2, with 9 positions matching TRBD1. V lost 5 bases to trimming and J lost 7 bases; unmatched junction nucleotides: 17. CDR1 is KGHSH and CDR2 is LQKENI in the germline V gene. There are 17 residues in the CDR3. CDR3 residues: CASSSRDREEYYSGYTF. The CDR3 DNA is TGTGCCAGCTCATCCCGGGACAGGGAAGAATATTATAGTGGCTACACCTTC.

The rearrangement uses TRBV7-2 and TRBJ1-6; D unclear. Per germline, CDR1 SGHTA and CDR2 FQGNSA. The CDR3 has 16 amino acids. Between the trimmed V and J ends, which lost 4 bases and 0 bases, there was a span of 10 bases. The CDR3 loop reads CASSCQHSSYNSPLHF. DNA for the CDR3: TGTGCCAGCAGCTGCCAGCACAGCTCCTATAATTCACCCCTCCACTTT.

V usage is TRBV5-1 and J usage is TRBJ2-1, with 12 positions matching TRBD2. The CDR3 has 15 amino acids. The germline V gene has CDR1 SGHRS and CDR2 YFSETQ. The V and J ends lost 3 bases and 9 bases, in that order; junction bases with no gene match: 7. CDR3: CASSSPSGGAVEQFF. The CDR3 DNA reads as TGCGCCAGCAGCTCCCCTAGCGGGGGGGCCGTTGAGCAGTTCTTC.

This clone was found once. CDR3 sequence (DNA): TGCGCCAGCAGCCCCAGGGGGGCGGGGGGGGACAATGAGCAGTTCTTC. It encodes CASSPRGAGGDNEQFF. This rearrangement joins TRBV5-1 to TRBJ2-1; 9 bases match TRBD2. The CDR3 is made up of 16 amino acids. CDR1 SGHRS and CDR2 YFSETQ come from the germline V gene. After removal of 4 bases from V and 5 bases from J, the junction contained 10 bases not matched to a gene.

In DNA, the CDR3 is TGCGCCAGCAGCCAAGATTACGGGAATCAGCCCCAGCATTTT. This encodes CASSQDYGNQPQHF. The chain joins TRBV4-3 to TRBJ1-5; D is undetermined. V lost 0 bases and J 4 bases, leaving 7 bases between the germline ends. The CDR3 runs 14 residues. Germline CDR1 LGHNA, CDR2 YSLEER.